This T cell receptor beta chain was found in a study of Ad26.COV2.S vaccination and SARS-CoV-2 variants. Germline CDR1 and CDR2: SGHNT and YYREEE (reference sequence). The CDR3 has 17 residues. The V and J ends lost 0 bases and 3 bases, in that order; junction bases with no gene match: 8. Treatment described: some 19 received Ad26.COV2.S at low or high dose, single or two shots; 5 received placebo; per-sample allocation not given. The samples were gathered on day 63 after the first injection of vaccine or placebo. This adult donor, from Boston, was 18-55 years old. Method: immunoSEQ multiplex PCR; TCRdb's copy keeps in-frame clones and lacks some. Of 400,000 to 450,000 clones in the sample, 80% to 95% were seen once.

The chain uses TRBV5-4 and TRBJ2-2; 7 bases map to TRBD2. This TCR was sampled from a person aged 18-60 years who received the Ad26.COV2.S COVID-19 vaccine or a placebo. The source was peripheral blood, collected in a trial of Ad26.COV2.S vaccine versus placebo. CDR3 nucleotide sequence: TGTGCCAGCAGCTTGGGGGCGCCTAGCGGATACACCGGGGAGCTGTTTTTT. Its protein product is CASSLGAPSGYTGELFF.